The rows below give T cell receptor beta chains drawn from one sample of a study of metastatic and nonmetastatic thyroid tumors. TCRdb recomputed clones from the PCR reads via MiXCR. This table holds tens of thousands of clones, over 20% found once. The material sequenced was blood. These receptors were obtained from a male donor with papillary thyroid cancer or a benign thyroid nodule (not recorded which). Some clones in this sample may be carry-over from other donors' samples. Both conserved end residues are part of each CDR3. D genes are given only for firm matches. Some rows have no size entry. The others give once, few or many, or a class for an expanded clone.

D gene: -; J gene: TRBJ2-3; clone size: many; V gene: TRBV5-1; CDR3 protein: CASSLGRGMADTQYF; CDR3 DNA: TGCGCCAGCAGCTTGGGTCGTGGGATGGCAGATACGCAGTATTTT
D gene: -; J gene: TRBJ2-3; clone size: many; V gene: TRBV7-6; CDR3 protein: CASSLGGFGGSPDTQYF; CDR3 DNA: TGTGCCAGCAGCTTAGGGGGTTTCGGCGGGTCCCCGGATACGCAGTATTTT
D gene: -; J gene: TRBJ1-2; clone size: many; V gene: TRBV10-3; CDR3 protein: CAIRAGGMAPASGYTF; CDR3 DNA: TGTGCCATCAGGGCGGGGGGTATGGCCCCCGCTTCTGGCTACACCTTC
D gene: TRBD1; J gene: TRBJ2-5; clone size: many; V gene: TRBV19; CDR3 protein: CASSIRTGQETQYF; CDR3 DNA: TGTGCCAGTAGTATCCGGACAGGGCAAGAGACCCAGTACTTC
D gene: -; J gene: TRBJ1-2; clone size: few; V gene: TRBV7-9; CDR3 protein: CASSAQGARYSYTF; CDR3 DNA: TGTGCCAGCAGCGCACAGGGTGCACGCTATAGCTACACTTTC
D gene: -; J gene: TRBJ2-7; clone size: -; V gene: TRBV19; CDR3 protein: CASSVAQGSEQYF; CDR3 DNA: TGTGCCAGTAGCGTAGCGCAAGGCTCCGAGCAGTACTTC
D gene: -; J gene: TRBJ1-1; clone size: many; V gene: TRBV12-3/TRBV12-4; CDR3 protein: CASSLRQHTEAFF; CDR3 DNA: TGTGCCAGCAGTTTAAGACAGCACACTGAAGCTTTCTTT
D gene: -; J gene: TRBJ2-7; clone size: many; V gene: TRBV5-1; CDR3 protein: CASSLKGPYEQYF; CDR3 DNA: TGCGCCAGCAGCTTGAAAGGCCCGTACGAGCAGTACTTC
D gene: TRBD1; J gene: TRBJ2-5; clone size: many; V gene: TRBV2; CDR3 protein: CASSPTGGSGETQYF; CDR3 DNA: TGTGCCAGCAGTCCTACAGGGGGCTCGGGGGAGACCCAGTACTTC
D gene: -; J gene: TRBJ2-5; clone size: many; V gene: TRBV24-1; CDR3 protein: CATSENQETQYF; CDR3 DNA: TGTGCCACCAGTGAGAACCAAGAGACCCAGTACTTC
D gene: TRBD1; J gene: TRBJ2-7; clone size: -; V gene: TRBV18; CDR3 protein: CASSRGQGPYEQYF; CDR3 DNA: TGTGCCAGCTCACGTGGACAGGGTCCCTACGAGCAGTACTTC
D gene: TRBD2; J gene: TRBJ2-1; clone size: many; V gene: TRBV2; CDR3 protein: CASSERGGRDNEQFF; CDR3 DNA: TGTGCCAGCAGTGAACGGGGGGGCCGCGACAATGAGCAGTTCTTC
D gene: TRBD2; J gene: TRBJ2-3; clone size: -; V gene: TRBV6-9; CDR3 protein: CASSYWGGDTQYF; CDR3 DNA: TGTGCCAGCAGTTATTGGGGGGGTGATACGCAGTATTTT
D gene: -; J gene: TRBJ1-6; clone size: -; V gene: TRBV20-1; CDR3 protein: CSVLLTGSRALHF; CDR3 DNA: TGCAGTGTGCTCCTAACAGGGTCCCGGGCCCTCCACTTT
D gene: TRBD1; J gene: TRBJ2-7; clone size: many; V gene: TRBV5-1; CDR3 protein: CASSYRDSRYEQYF; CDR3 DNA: TGCGCCAGCAGCTACCGGGACAGTCGCTACGAGCAGTACTTC
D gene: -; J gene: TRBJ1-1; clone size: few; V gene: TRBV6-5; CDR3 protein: CASSYRKEAFF; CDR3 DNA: TGTGCCAGCAGTTATCGTAAGGAGGCTTTCTTT
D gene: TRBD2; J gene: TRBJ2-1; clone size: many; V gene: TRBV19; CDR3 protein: CASSISGGPGNEQFF; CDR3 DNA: TGTGCCAGTAGTATAAGCGGGGGGCCCGGCAATGAGCAGTTCTTC
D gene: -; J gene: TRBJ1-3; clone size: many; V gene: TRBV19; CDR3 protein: CASSLASGNTIYF; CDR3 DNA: TGTGCCAGTAGCTTAGCTTCTGGAAACACCATATATTTT
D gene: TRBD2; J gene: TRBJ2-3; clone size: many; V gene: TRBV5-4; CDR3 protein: CASSLFGGGSWADTQYF; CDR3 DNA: TGTGCCAGCAGCTTGTTTGGTGGCGGGAGTTGGGCAGATACGCAGTATTTT
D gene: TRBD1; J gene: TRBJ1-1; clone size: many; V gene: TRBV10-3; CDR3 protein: CAIWGGPGQKEMNTEAFF; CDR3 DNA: TGTGCCATCTGGGGGGGACCGGGACAGAAAGAAATGAACACTGAAGCTTTCTTT
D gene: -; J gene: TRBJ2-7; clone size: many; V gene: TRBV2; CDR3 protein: CASRAPRNEQYF; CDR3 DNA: TGTGCCAGCCGAGCCCCTCGGAACGAGCAGTACTTC
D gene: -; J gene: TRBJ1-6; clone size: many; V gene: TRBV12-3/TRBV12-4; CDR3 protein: CASSTAVGGANSPLHF; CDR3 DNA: TGTGCCAGCAGTACTGCAGTTGGGGGTGCTAATTCACCCCTCCACTTT
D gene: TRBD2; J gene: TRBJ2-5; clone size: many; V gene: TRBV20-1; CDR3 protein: CSARDVAGGPQETQYF; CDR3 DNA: TGCAGTGCTAGAGATGTGGCGGGGGGGCCTCAAGAGACCCAGTACTTC
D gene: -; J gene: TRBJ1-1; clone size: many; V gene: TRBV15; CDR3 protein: CATSRDRPARNTEAFF; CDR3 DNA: TGTGCCACCAGCAGAGATCGACCAGCCCGGAACACTGAAGCTTTCTTT
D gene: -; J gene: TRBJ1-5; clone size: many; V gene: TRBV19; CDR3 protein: CASSPGVGERSGNQPQHF; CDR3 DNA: TGTGCCAGTAGTCCAGGTGTGGGGGAGAGGTCTGGCAATCAGCCCCAGCATTTT
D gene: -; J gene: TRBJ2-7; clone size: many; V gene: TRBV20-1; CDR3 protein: CSASAGSGSYEQYF; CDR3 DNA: TGCAGTGCTAGCGCAGGGTCGGGCTCTTACGAGCAGTACTTC
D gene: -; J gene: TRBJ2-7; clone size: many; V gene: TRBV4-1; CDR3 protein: CASSQEQGPDEQYF; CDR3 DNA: TGCGCCAGCAGCCAAGAACAGGGACCTGACGAGCAGTACTTC
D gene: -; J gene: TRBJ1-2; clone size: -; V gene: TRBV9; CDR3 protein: CASSVGQGFNYGYTF; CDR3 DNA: TGTGCCAGCAGCGTAGGCCAGGGATTTAACTATGGCTACACCTTC
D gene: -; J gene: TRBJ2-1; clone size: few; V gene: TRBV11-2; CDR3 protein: CASSRRRDSVPNEQFF; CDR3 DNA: TGTGCCAGCAGCCGGCGGCGGGATAGCGTCCCCAATGAGCAGTTCTTC
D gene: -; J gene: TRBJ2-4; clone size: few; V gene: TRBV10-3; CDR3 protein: CAISDTRRGRAIQYF; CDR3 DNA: TGTGCCATCAGTGACACCCGAAGGGGTAGAGCCATTCAGTACTTC
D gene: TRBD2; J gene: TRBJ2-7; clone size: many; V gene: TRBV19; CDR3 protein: CASSFSGLSGEQYF; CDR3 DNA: TGTGCCAGTAGCTTTAGCGGGCTCTCGGGGGAGCAGTACTTC
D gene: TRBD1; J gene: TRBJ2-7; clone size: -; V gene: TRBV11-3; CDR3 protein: CASSIRDRITYEQYF; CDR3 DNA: TGTGCCAGCAGCATCCGGGACAGGATAACATACGAGCAGTACTTC
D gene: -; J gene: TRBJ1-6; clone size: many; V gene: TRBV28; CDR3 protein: CASSPGGNSPLHF; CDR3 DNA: TGTGCCAGCAGTCCGGGCGGTAATTCACCCCTCCACTTT
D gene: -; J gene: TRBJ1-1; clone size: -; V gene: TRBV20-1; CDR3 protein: CSARGAGAGPEAFF; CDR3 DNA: TGCAGTGCTAGAGGGGCGGGGGCAGGACCCGAAGCTTTCTTT
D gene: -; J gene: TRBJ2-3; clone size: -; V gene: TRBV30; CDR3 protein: CAWSPNHDTQYF; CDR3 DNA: TGTGCCTGGAGTCCCAACCACGATACGCAGTATTTT
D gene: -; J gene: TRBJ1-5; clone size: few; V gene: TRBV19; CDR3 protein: CASSRGGGGNQPQHF; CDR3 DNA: TGTGCCAGTAGTAGGGGTGGCGGTGGCAATCAGCCCCAGCATTTT
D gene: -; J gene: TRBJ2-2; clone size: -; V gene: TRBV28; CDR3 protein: CASSFLGNTGELFF; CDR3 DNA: TGTGCCAGCAGTTTCTTAGGAAACACCGGGGAGCTGTTTTTT
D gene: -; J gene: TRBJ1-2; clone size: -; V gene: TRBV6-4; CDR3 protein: CASSEAEGYGYTF; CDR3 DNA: TGTGCCAGCAGTGAAGCTGAGGGGTATGGCTACACCTTC
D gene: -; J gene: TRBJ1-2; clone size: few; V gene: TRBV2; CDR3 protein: CASTREYMGGYTF; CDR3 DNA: TGTGCCAGCACCCGGGAGTACATGGGTGGCTACACCTTC
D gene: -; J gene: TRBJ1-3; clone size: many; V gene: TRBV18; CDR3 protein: CASSPKGRNSGNTIYF; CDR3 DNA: TGTGCCAGCTCACCAAAGGGACGGAATTCTGGAAACACCATATATTTT
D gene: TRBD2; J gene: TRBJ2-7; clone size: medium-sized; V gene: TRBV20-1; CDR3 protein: CSARDGSGRHYEQYF; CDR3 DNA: TGCAGTGCTAGAGATGGGAGCGGGAGGCACTACGAGCAGTACTTC
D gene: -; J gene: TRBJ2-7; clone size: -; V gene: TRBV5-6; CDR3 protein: CASNWEPGDYEQYF; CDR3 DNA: TGTGCCAGCAACTGGGAACCGGGGGACTACGAGCAGTACTTC
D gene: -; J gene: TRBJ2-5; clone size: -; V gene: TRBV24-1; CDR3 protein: CATSDLAGAETQYF; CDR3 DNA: TGTGCCACCAGTGATTTGGCCGGGGCCGAGACCCAGTACTTC
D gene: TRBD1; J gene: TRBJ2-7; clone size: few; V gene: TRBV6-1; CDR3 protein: CASSGKTGGISYEQYF; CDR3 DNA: TGTGCCAGCAGTGGCAAAACAGGGGGCATCTCCTACGAGCAGTACTTC
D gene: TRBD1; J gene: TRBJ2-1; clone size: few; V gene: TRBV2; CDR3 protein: CASSRDRAPNEQFF; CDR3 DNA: TGTGCCAGCAGTAGGGACAGGGCGCCCAATGAGCAGTTCTTC
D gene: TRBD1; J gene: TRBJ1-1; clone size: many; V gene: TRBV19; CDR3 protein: CATAKGANTEAFF; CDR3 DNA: TGTGCCACCGCGAAGGGGGCGAACACTGAAGCTTTCTTT
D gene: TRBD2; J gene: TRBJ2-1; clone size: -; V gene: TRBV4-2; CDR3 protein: CASSQGLTSGRYNEQFF; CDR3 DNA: TGTGCCAGCAGCCAAGGTCTCACTAGCGGGCGTTACAATGAGCAGTTCTTC
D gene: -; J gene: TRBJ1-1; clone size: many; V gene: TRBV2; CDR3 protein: CASNNGEAFF; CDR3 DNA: TGTGCCAGCAATAACGGTGAAGCTTTCTTT
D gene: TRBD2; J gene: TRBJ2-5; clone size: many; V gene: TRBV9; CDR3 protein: CASSVGLAGRAVTQYF; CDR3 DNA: TGTGCCAGCAGCGTAGGACTAGCGGGGCGGGCGGTGACCCAGTACTTC
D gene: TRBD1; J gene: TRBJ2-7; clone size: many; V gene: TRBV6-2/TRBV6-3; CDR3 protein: CASSYPDRTGPDHEQYF; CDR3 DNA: TGTGCCAGCAGTTACCCGGACAGGACAGGCCCCGACCACGAGCAGTACTTC
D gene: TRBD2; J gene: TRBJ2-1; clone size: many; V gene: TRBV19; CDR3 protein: CASSTSGRASSYNEQFF; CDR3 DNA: TGTGCCAGTAGCACTAGCGGGAGGGCCAGCTCCTACAATGAGCAGTTCTTC